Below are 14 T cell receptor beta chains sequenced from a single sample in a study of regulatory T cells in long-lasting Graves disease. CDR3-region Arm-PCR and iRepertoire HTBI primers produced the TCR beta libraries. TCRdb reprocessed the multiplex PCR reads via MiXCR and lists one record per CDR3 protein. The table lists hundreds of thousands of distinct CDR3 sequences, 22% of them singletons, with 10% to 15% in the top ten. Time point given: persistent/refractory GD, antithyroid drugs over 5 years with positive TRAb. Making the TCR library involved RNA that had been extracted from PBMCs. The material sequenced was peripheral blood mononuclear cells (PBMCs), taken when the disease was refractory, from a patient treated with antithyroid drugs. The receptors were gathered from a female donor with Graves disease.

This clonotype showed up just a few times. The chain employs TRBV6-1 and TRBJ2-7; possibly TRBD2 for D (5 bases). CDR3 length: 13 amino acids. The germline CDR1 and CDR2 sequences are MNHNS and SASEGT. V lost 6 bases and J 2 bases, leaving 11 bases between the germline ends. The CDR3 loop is CASRWTSTYEQYF. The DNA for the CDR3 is TGTGCCAGCAGGTGGACTTCTACCTACGAGCAGTACTTC.

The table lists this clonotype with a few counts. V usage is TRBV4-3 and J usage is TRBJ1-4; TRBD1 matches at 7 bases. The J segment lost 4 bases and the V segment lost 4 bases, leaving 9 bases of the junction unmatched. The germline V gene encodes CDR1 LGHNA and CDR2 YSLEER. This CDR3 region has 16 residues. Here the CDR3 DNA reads TGCGCCAGCAGCCTAGATACAGGGGTTCTTAATGAAAAACTGTTTTTT. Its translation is CASSLDTGVLNEKLFF.

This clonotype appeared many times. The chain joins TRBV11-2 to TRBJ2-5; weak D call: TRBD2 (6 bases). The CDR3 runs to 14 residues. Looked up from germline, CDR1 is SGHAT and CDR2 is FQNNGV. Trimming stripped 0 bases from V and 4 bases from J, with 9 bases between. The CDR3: CASSLEASVETQYF. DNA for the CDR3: TGTGCCAGCAGCTTAGAGGCTAGCGTAGAGACCCAGTACTTC.

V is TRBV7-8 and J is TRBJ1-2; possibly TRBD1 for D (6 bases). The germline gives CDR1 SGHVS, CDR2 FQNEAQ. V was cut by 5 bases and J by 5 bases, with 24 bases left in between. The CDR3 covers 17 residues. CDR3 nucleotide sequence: TGTGCCAGCAGCCGTAGTACCTATACAGGGATCGTATATGGCTACACCTTC. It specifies CASSRSTYTGIVYGYTF.

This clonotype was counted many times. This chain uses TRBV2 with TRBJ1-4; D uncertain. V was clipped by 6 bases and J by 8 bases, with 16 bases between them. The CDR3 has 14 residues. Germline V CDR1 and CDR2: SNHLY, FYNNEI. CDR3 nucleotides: TGTGCCAGCAGCCCGTCAGGCTCTAGCGAAAAACTGTTTTTT. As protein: CASSPSGSSEKLFF.

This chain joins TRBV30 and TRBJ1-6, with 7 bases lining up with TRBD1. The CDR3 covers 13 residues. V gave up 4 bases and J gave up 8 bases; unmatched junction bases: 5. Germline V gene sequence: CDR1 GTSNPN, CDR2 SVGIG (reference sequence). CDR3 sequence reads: CAWTQGGDSPLHF. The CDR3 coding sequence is TGTGCCTGGACCCAGGGGGGAGATTCACCCCTCCACTTT.

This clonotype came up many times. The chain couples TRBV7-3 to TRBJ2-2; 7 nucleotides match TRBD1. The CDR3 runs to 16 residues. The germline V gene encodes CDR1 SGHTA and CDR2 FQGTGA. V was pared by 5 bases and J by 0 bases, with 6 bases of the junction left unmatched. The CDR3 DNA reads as TGTGCCAGCAGCCCACAGACAGGGACGAACACCGGGGAGCTGTTTTTT. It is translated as CASSPQTGTNTGELFF.

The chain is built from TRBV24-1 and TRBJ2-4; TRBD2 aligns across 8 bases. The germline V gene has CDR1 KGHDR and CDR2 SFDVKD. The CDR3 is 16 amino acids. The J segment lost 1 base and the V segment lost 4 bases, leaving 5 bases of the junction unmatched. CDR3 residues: CATSDGGARAKNIQYF. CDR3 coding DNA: TGTGCCACCAGTGACGGGGGGGCGCGGGCCAAAAACATTCAGTACTTC.

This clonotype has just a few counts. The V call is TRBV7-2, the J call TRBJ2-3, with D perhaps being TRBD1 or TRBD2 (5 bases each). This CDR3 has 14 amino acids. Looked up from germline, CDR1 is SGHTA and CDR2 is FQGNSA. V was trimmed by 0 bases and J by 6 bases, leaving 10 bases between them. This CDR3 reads CASSLAGETDTQYF. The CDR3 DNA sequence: TGTGCCAGCAGCTTAGCGGGGGAGACGGATACGCAGTATTTT. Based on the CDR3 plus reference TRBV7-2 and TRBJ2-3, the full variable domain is GAGVSQSPSNKVTEKGKDVELRCDPISGHTALYWYRQSLGQGLEFLIYFQGNSAPDKSGLPSDRFSAERTGGSVSTLTIQRTQQEDSAVYLCASSLAGETDTQYFGPGTRLTVL.

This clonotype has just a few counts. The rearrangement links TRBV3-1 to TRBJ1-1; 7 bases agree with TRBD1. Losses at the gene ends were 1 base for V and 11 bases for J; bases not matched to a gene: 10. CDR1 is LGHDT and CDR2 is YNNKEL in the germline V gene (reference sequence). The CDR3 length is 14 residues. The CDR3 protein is CASSQGQQGKEAFF. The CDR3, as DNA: TGTGCCAGCAGCCAAGGTCAACAGGGGAAGGAGGCTTTCTTT.

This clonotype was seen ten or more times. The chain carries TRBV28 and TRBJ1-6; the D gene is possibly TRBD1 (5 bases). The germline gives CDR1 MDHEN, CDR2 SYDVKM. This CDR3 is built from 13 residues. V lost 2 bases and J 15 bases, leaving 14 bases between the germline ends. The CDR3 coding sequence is TGTGCCAGCAGTTTAATCCAGACAGCGGACCTCCACTTT. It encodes CASSLIQTADLHF.

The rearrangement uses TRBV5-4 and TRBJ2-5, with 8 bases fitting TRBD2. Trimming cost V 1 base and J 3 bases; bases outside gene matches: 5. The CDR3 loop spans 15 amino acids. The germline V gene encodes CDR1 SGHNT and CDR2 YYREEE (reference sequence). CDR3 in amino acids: CASSLPGRVEETQYF. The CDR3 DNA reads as TGTGCCAGCAGCTTGCCCGGGAGGGTCGAAGAGACCCAGTACTTC.

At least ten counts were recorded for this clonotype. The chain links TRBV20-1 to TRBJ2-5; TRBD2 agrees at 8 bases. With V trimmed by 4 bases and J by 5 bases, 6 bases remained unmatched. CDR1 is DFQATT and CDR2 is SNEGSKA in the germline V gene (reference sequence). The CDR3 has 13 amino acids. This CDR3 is CSAISGVTETQYF. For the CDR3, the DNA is TGCAGTGCTATTAGCGGGGTCACGGAGACCCAGTACTTC.

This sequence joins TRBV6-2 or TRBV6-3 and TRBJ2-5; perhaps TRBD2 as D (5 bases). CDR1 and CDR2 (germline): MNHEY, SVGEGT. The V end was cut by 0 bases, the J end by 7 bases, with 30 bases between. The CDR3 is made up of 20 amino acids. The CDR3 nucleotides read TGTGCCAGCAGTTACTCGAGGCGCGACTACCAGGCTCAAAGGTTATTGACCCAGTACTTC. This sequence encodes CASSYSRRDYQAQRLLTQYF.